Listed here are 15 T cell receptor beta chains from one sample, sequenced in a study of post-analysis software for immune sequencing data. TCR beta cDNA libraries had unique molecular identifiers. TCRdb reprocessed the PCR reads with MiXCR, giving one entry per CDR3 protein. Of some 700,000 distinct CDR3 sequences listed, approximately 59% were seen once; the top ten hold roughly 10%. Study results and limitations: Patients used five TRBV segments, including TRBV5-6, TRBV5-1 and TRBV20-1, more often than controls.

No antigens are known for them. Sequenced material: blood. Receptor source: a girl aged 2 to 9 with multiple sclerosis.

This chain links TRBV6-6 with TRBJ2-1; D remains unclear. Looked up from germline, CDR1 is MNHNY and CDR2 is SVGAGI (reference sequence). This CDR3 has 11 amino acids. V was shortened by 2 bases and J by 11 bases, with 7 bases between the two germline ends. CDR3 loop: CASSYRNKQFF. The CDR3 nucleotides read TGTGCCAGCAGTTACCGGAATAAGCAGTTCTTC.

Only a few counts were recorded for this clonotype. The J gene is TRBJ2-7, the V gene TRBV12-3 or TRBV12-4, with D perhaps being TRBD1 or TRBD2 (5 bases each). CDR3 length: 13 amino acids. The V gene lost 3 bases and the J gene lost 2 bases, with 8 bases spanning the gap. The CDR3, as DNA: TGTGCCAGCAGTTTTGGGACCCCCTACGAGCAGTACTTC. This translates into CASSFGTPYEQYF.

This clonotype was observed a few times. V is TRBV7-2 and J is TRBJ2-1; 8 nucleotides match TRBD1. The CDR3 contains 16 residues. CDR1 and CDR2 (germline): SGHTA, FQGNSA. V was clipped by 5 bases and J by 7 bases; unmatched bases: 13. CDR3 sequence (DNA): TGTGCCAGCAGCCCACCAGGACAGGGCGTCAGGAATGAGCAGTTCTTC. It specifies CASSPPGQGVRNEQFF.

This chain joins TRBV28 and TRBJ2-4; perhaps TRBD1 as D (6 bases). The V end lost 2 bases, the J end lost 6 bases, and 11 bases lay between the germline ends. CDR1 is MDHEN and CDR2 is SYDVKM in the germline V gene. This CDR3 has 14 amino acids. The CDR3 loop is CASSLGQIGNIQYF. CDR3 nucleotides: TGTGCCAGCAGTTTAGGACAGATCGGAAACATTCAGTACTTC.

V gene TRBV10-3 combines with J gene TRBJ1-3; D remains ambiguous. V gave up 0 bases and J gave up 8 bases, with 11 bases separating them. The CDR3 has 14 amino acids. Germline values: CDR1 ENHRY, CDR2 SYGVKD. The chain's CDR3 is CAISESGSGDTIYF. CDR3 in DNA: TGTGCCATCAGTGAGTCGGGGAGCGGAGACACCATATATTTT.

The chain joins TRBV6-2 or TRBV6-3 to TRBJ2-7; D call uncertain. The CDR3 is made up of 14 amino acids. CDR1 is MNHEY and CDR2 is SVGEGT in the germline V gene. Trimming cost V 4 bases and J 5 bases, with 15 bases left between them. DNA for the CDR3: TGTGCCAGCAGTTGGGCAGTAAACGAGCACGAGCAGTACTTC. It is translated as CASSWAVNEHEQYF.

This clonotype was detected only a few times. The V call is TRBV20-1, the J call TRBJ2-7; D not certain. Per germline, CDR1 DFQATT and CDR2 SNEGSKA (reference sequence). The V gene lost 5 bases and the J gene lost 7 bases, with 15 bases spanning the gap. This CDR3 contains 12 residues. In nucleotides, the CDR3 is TGCAGTGCTTCGAAGGACGGCATAGAGCAGTACTTC. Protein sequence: CSASKDGIEQYF.

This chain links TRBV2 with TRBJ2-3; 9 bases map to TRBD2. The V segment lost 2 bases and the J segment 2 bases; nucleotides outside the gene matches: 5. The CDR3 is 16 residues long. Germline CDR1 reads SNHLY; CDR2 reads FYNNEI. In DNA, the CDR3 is TGTGCCAGCAGTGAAATCCTAGCGGGGAACACAGATACGCAGTATTTT. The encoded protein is CASSEILAGNTDTQYF.

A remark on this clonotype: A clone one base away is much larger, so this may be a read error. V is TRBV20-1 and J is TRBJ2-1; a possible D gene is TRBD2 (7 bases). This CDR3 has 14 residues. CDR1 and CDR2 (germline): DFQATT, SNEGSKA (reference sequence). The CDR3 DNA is TGCAGTGCTAGGTGGCGGGGGCGGAACAATGGGCAGTTCTTC. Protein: CSARWRGRNNGQFF.

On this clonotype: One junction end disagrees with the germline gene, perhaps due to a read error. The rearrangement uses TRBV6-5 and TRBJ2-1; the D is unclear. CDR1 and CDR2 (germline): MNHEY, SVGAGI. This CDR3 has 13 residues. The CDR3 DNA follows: TGTGCCAGCAGTCTTCTTCCCTACAATGACCAGTTCTTC. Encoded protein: CASSLLPYNDQFF.

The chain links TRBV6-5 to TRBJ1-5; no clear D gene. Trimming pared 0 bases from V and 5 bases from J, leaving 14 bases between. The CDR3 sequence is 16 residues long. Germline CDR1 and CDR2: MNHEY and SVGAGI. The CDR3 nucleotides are TGTGCCAGCAGTTACTCTTGGGCAGTCATAGATCAGCCCCAGCATTTT. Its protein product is CASSYSWAVIDQPQHF.

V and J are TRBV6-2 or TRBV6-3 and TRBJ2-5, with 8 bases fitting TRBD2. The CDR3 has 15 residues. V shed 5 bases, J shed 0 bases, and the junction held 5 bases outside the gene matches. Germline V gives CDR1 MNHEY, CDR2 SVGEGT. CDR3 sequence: CASSLLGGDQETQYF. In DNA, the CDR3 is TGTGCCAGCAGTCTCCTCGGGGGGGACCAAGAGACCCAGTACTTC.

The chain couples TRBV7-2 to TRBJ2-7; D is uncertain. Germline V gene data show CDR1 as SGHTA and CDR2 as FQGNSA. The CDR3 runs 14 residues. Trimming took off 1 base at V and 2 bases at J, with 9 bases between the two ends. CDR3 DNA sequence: TGTGCCAGCAGCTTAGTGCCTCCCACCTACGAGCAGTACTTC. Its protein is CASSLVPPTYEQYF.

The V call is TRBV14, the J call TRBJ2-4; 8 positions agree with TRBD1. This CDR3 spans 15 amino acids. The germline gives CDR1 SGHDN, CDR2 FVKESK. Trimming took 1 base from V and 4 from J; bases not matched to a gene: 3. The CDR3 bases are TGTGCCAGCAGCCAAGGACAGGGGATAAAAAACATTCAGTACTTC. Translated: CASSQGQGIKNIQYF.

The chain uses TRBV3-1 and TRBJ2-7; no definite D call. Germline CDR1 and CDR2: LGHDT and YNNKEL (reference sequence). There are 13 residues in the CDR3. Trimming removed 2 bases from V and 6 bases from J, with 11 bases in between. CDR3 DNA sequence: TGTGCCAGCAGCCAATCTCGGGTTAGCGAGCAGTACTTC. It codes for CASSQSRVSEQYF.